This TCR beta chain was identified in a study of T cell repertoires in cytomegalovirus infection. Trimming removed 7 bases from V and 8 bases from J; junction bases left unmatched: 7. The CDR3 runs to 14 residues. The germline V gene encodes CDR1 MNHEY and CDR2 SMNVEV (reference sequence). TCRdb re-analysed the reads in MiXCR, keeping a single row per CDR3 protein. This table has approximately 500,000 distinct CDR3 sequences, 15% to 20% appearing once. The sequence was obtained from a human donor in good health (CMV status not recorded). Some clones in this sample may be carry-over from other donors' samples. The specimen sequenced was CD8+ T cells from PBMCs. This chain joins TRBV27 and TRBJ2-2; TRBD1 agrees at 10 bases. The CDR3 is CASTGTGARGELFF. The CDR3, as DNA: TGTGCCAGCACCGGGACAGGGGCCCGTGGGGAGCTGTTTTTT.